Here is one T cell receptor beta chain with its context. Trimming stripped 2 bases from V and 1 base from J, with 9 bases between. Germline assignment: CDR1 SGHRS and CDR2 YFSETQ. This CDR3 is 15 amino acids long. This entry is derived from a study of CD8+ T cells in alopecia areata. Investigators isolated RNA and reverse transcribed it into cDNA to act as the sequencing template. Some clones are missing from TCRdb's copy, which holds only in-frame ones; the method was immunoSEQ multiplex PCR. Of more than 100,000 clones listed, roughly three fifths are singletons. This TCR was sampled from a human donor with alopecia areata. The genes are TRBV5-1 and TRBJ2-2; tentative D call: TRBD1 (5 bases). The specimen was CD4+ T cells sorted from blood, collected at week 0. In DNA, the CDR3 is TGCGCCAGCAGCTTAGACAGATTGAACACCGGGGAGCTGTTTTTT. Its translation: CASSLDRLNTGELFF.